The present entry profiles one T cell receptor beta chain with its context. No antigen is known for it. One end of the junction does not line up with germline, which may come from a read error. This CDR3 spans 14 amino acids. Germline-derived CDR1 and CDR2 are SSHAT and FNYEAQ (reference sequence). These data originate in a study of T cells after yellow fever vaccination. TCRdb itself ran the 5' RACE reads through MiXCR, one entry per CDR3 protein. The sample lists roughly 160,000 distinct CDR3 sequences; 6% to 7.5% were seen once. Study observations and caveats: Booster samples showed a return of most primary-vaccination clones (under 98% CD4, 88% CD8).

The chain has TRBV7-7 and TRBJ2-1, with D perhaps given as TRBD1 or TRBD2 (5 bases each). The receptor was derived from a man aged 18 to 30 who received the YFV17D yellow fever vaccine. The sequencing used CD4+ T cells sorted from PBMCs, collected 5 days after the first yellow fever vaccination. The CDR3 DNA reads TGTGCTAGCAGCTTAAATCCAGGGCGGGATGAGCAGTTCTTC. Protein: CASSLNPGRDEQFF.